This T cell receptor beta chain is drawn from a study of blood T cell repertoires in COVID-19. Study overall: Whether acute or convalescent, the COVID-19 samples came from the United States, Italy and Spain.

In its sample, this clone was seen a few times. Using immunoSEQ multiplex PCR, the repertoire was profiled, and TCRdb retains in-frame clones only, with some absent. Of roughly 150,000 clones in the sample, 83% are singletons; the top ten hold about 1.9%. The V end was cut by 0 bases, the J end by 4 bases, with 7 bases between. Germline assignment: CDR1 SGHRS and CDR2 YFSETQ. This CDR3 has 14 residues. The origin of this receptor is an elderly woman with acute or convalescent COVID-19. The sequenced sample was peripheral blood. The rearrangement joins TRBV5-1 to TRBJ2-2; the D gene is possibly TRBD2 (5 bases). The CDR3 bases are TGCGCCAGCAGCTTGGCCCGGGGCACCGGGGAGCTGTTTTTT. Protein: CASSLARGTGELFF. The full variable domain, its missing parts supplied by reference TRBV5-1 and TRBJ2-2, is KAGVTQTPRYLIKTRGQQVTLSCSPISGHRSVSWYQQTPGQGLQFLFEYFSETQRNKGNFPGRFSGRQFSNSRSEMNVSTLELGDSALYLCASSLARGTGELFFGEGSRLTVL.